This T cell receptor (beta chain) emerged from a study of cytomegalovirus exposure and HLA in healthy donors (TCRdb year 2017). Some background on the complete study: In an earlier analysis of 587 of the donors, about 260 Gb of sequence data and 90 million to 120 million unique TCR beta sequences from roughly 190 million T cells were reported. An early release covering some 640 HLA-typed donors comprised about 300 gigabases of sequencing data and approximately 80 million unique TCR sequences. Of the roughly 400 genotyped donors, 65% to 90% were placed in the genetic ancestry cluster associated with self-reported Caucasian donors. The aim of the study was to test whether cataloging public T cell receptors could identify signatures of past pathogen exposure. The study profiled the T cell repertoires of hundreds of subjects by immunosequencing and related them to cytomegalovirus serostatus. In addition to the first cohort of 666 subjects, a separate validation cohort of approximately 120 different subjects was used. To predict cytomegalovirus infection status, the study combined high-throughput TCR immunosequencing, statistical association of individual TCRs with disease status, and machine learning. A later analysis re-analyzed previously published TCR beta repertoires from approximately 670 donors and added high-resolution HLA genotyping to study TCR occurrence patterns. Rather than using new phenotypic data, the later analysis identified candidate immune exposures from TCR beta sequences and from how often those sequences occurred across donors. To decide whether each TCR beta V gene segment behaved as functional or pseudogenic, an earlier analysis of some 570 of the donors relied on high-throughput TCR beta sequencing. Donor age, sex, ethnicity and CMV serostatus were compiled together with the repertoire data. A later genetic analysis used genome-wide SNP genotypes for about 60% of the roughly 670 donors, treating that subset as a discovery cohort. All discovery cohort repertoires had been generated on a single sequencing platform. Both class I and class II loci were covered by HLA typing, at four-digit resolution. The number of donors typed differed by locus, with 629-630 for A, B, C, DRB1 and DQB1, 522 for DQA1, about 610 for DPA1, and about 450 for DPB1. Four or five DR-DQ haplotypes were treated as single units for association and clustering because of strong linkage in the cohort. On average, around 240,000 unique TCR beta nucleotide sequences were sequenced per donor among a few hundred genotyped donors of the cohort, with roughly a sixth of those sequences being non-productive. Findings and caveats that apply to the study as a whole: It was suggested by the authors that the approach could potentially be generalized to other disease states and immunological phenotypes. A further reported finding was that TCR beta sequences accurately predicted the HLA-A and HLA-B alleles for most subjects in the first cohort. The sequencing pipeline was judged likely to have produced a cluster of highly shared sequence variants as a technical artifact. When HLA alleles, especially DR and DQ, strongly co-occurred, attributing TCR associations to individual alleles was difficult. At a false discovery rate of 0.05, a later analysis linked under 20,000 TCR beta sequences to specific HLA alleles. Linkage disequilibrium might explain the correlated functional status among segregating V segments, but an unknown experimental factor could not be ruled out. Compared with the approximately 670-donor mean, donors in an Asian-associated ancestry cluster had fewer N-insertions in productive TCRs, according to a later genetic analysis. The classifier was reported to diagnose cytomegalovirus status with high specificity and sensitivity in both the original cohort and the validation cohort. The only immune exposure information available for the cohort was CMV serostatus. According to a later analysis, TCR association rates differed among HLA loci, with DRB1 alleles showing the most associated TCRs and HLA-C alleles showing the fewest. According to a later analysis, parvovirus B19, influenza, CMV and Epstein-Barr virus appeared linked to several top co-occurrence clusters. The earlier analysis of nearly 600 of the donors excluded some 15 rarely observed V segments, including chromosome 9 orphons, because counts were too low. Most TCR sequences were seen in very few donors, while some public TCRs were found in many individuals. HLA typing was unavailable for some donors at each locus, so association tests used only the typed subset. In an earlier analysis of some 550 of the donors, most TCR beta V segments were observed in productive rearrangements about 87% or about 30% of the time, broadly matching IMGT annotations. Because the 87-base-pair reads could not distinguish some IMGT-functional V segments, including TRBV6-2 and TRBV6-3, those segments were excluded. In a later genetic analysis, a missense DCLRE1C variant was associated with V-gene and J-gene trimming of TCR beta chains, and the association was replicated in an independent cohort. In vitro tests confirmed that a few of the cytomegalovirus-associated TCR beta chains recognize cytomegalovirus antigens. The cohort was sequenced for TCR beta chains only, and without alpha or paired-chain data the features that could be detected were limited. Roughly uniform sequencing depth across donors was assumed in presence/absence analyses, although this assumption may not hold. In a later analysis, HLA-associated TCR beta chains were found to be more clonally expanded and to have lower generation probabilities than equally common non-associated chains. The study gave a list of 150 to 200 TCR beta chains associated with cytomegalovirus. In a later analysis, most CMV-associated TCR beta chains were found to appear HLA-restricted, with HLA associations seemingly driven largely by CMV exposure.

In total, 666 healthy bone marrow donors made up the cohort. At the time of sampling, every cohort member was nominally healthy, though immune exposures that went unrecorded were likely present. The donor was CMV seropositive and was included in the group of almost 300 seropositive cohort members. A peripheral blood sample was provided by each donor, and peripheral blood mononuclear cells were used for TCR beta sequencing. Genomic DNA extraction from the blood cell samples was performed with the Qiagen DNeasy Blood Extraction Kit. The library relied on the immunoSEQ multiplex PCR assay. For the multiplex PCR, a mixture combining 60 forward primers for TCR Vbeta segments and 13 reverse primers for TCR Jbeta segments was used. The CDR3 region of rearranged TCR beta genes was amplified from genomic DNA with a multiplex PCR assay. The Illumina HiSeq System was used to sequence the amplified TCR beta libraries as 87-base-pair reads. The paper's data handling went like this. Across the roughly 600 repertoires, a later analysis counted tens of millions of unique TCR beta chains, approximately 10 million of which were shared by at least two donors. A nearest-neighbor algorithm error-corrected the raw reads and collapsed the reads into unique sequences, merging closely related sequences to remove PCR and sequencing errors. CDR3 sequences were aligned to IMGT reference sequences to assign V, D and J gene segments. For a sequence to be retained, at least a six-nucleotide match to both a V gene segment and a J gene segment was required. Rearrangements were classified as productive when the CDR3 lacked stop codons and remained in frame with V and J, and all other rearrangements were classified as non-productive. Following IMGT convention, CDR3 was defined as the stretch from the second conserved V-encoded cysteine up to the conserved J-encoded phenylalanine. The earlier analysis of 587 of the donors excluded sequences that lacked an unambiguous match to a single V gene segment. In an earlier analysis of several hundred of the donors, a V segment was called functional when productive rearrangements were above 56.7%, and segregating when the standard deviation between donors exceeded 5%. A statistical classification framework was developed to diagnose cytomegalovirus status using the catalog of TCR beta chain sequences. In a later analysis, V and J genes were assigned by comparing TCR nucleotide sequences against IMGT/GENE-DB human TR gene sequences. A later analysis assigned CDR3 sequences and most-parsimonious VDJ recombination scenarios with the TCRdist pipeline. A later analysis defined each TCR beta chain by its CDR3 amino acid sequence plus V-gene family, and excluded reads lacking a unique V-gene family. To address suspected cross-contamination and a sequencing artifact, a later analysis removed several hundred highly shared, low-generation-probability nucleotide sequences. For each public chain, a later analysis derived a clonal expansion index from normalized ranks of inferred template counts within each repertoire. Generation probabilities in a later analysis came from a VDJ recombination model fitted to out-of-frame rearrangements, and those results were checked against IGoR. Hypergeometric tests were used in a later analysis to score TCR-TCR, TCR-HLA and TCR-CMV co-occurrence, with a repertoire-size bias correction applied to the TCR pairs. To estimate false discovery rates, a later analysis permuted the HLA or CMV assignments 20 times. In a later analysis, co-occurring TCRs were grouped using DBSCAN, with TCRdist sequence similarity added in when clustering inside HLA-allele-positive subsets. For co-occurrence clustering, repertoires with fewer than 30,000 or more than 120,000 public chains were excluded, along with 4 to 6 repertoires with anomalous nucleotide sharing. TCRdb's version of the immuneACCESS table is confined to in-frame rearrangements and falls short of the full clone set. An unresolved V gene accounts for under half of the shortfall where checked; the remainder is of unknown origin. V and J calls plus clone size are reproduced from that table; the DNA served to infer D and trimming. This sample gives over 100,000 clones in total; 65% to 75% of them show up just once. The ten largest clones capture around 4.9% of the sample.

This clone was seen only a few times. This clone's antigen is unknown. The record has no base qualities; no much larger clone is one base away. The germline V gene (reference sequence) gives CDR1 as GTSNPN and CDR2 as SVGIG. There are 13 amino acids in the CDR3, from cysteine to phenylalanine inclusive. Here the CDR3 DNA is all that survives: 39 bases in frame from base 1. V is shortened by 2 bases, J by 3 bases, and the region joining them spans 10 bases. The sequencing sample was made of PBMCs. This sequence was found in a man under 40 in good health and CMV-seropositive. The rearrangement combines TRBV30 with TRBJ1-1, with TRBD1 tentatively as D gene (5 bases match). The sequenced DNA: TGTGCCTGGAGTCGGGGGGGACACACTGAAGCTTTCTTT. This sequence encodes CAWSRGGHTEAFF. Where the CDR3 stops, the reference TRBV30 and TRBJ1-1 genes take over; the full variable domain is SQTIHQWPATLVQPVGSPLSLECTVEGTSNPNLYWYRQAAGRGLQLLFYSVGIGQISSEVPQNLSASRPQDRQFILSSKKLLLSDSGFYLCAWSRGGHTEAFFGQGTRLTVV.